The T cell receptor (beta chain) under discussion was sequenced for a study of post-analysis software for immune sequencing data (dated by TCRdb to between 2014 and 2016). At the level of the whole study: Recorded disease courses included relapsing-remitting, secondary progressive and progressive-relapsing multiple sclerosis, with some patients lacking subtype annotation. A subset of samples was prepared in parallel using single-end sample barcoding, then pooled and co-amplified after Illumina adapter ligation. The patient repertoires were set against about 12 previously published healthy control repertoires from donors whose ages ranged from roughly 6 to 26 years. Broader findings and caveats from the paper: Compared with controls, multiple sclerosis patients had significantly lower normalized Chao1 diversity, a finding suggesting substantial peripheral T-cell clonal expansion. When samples were clustered directly using the F measure, samples prepared in the same batch co-clustered strongly, which prompted a batch-effect correction. The multiple sclerosis patient group was slightly younger than the control group.

The library came from PCR. The instrument given in TCRdb is Illumina HiSeq 2500. To reduce PCR and sequencing biases, unique molecular identifiers were built into the TCR beta cDNA libraries. Every 1 to 10 million input T cells yielded approximately 500,000 cDNA molecules, meaning each molecule approximated one T cell. The patient libraries were prepared and sequenced with the same protocol used for the earlier healthy control dataset. Within a given batch, samples were prepared together, multiplexed and sequenced on the same HiSeq lane. The source study handled its data this way. MIGEC was used to process the raw barcoded reads, and molecular identifier groups with only a single read were discarded before consensus assembly and CDR3 extraction. VDJtools was used for post-analysis of the clonotype tables, with diversity normalized by down-sampling every dataset to the smallest sample size. In repertoire overlap clustering, CDR3 amino acid sequences, but not nucleotide sequences, were matched to correct batch-related cross-sample contamination. TCRdb reran the public reads through fastp at Q25 and MiXCR, keeping productive beta chains. For every CDR3 protein sequence, its rows merge into one entry that carries the most common genes and DNA. What appears here as the V and J calls and clone size reflects TCRdb's work, not the paper's. For this sample the table gives about 160,000 distinct CDR3 sequences, of which roughly 35% were detected only once. 25% to 35% of the sample belongs to the ten largest clones.

What this sample's time point label stands for: second blood draw from one MS patient after hematopoietic stem cell transplantation. To demonstrate the VDJtools post-analysis software, the study profiled TCR beta repertoires from the peripheral blood of about 13 young patients with multiple sclerosis. Multiple sclerosis patients were children and adolescents aged roughly 6 to 17 years. Concerning this clonotype itself: The antigen it binds to is not known. No base quality information exists; no much larger clone differs at one position.

The sequenced sample was blood, obtained after autologous hematopoietic stem cell transplantation. This TCR was recovered from a girl under 18 with multiple sclerosis. Donor details come from another sample of the same person, matched by shared clones.

The DNA sequence is TGTGCCAGCAGCTTGGCTTCCGGGACAGGGGCCTACGAGCAGTACTTC. Its protein reads: CASSLASGTGAYEQYF. This chain is built from TRBV5-5 and TRBJ2-5; TRBD1 fits 10 bases in the junction. The J call may not be correct, given that the DNA end is closer to TRBJ2-7. The CDR3 measures 16 amino acids from cysteine to phenylalanine. Only the CDR3 DNA stays, 48 bases, in frame from base 1. The germline V gene (reference sequence) specifies SGHKS as CDR1 and YYEKEE as CDR2.